These 30 T cell receptor beta chains originate from one sample sequenced in a study of cytotoxic CD8 clonotypes in ibrutinib-treated CLL. Here immunoSEQ multiplex PCR was the method, and the copy in TCRdb shows in-frame clones only, minus some. The sample lists fewer than 400,000 clones; 67% were seen once. The starting material was PBMCs, obtained after 36 months of ibrutinib treatment. The origin of the receptors is a human donor with chronic lymphocytic leukemia.

The V and J genes are TRBV5-1 and TRBJ2-5; no firm D call. The V end was cut by 0 bases, the J end by 0 bases, with 6 bases between. The CDR3 contains 14 residues. Germline V gene sequence: CDR1 SGHRS, CDR2 YFSETQ. In nucleotides, the CDR3 is TGCGCCAGCAGCTTGGGCAGTTACCAAGAGACCCAGTACTTC. This sequence encodes CASSLGSYQETQYF.

The chain's CDR3 is CASSFTGEPKGYTF. CDR3 DNA: TGTGCCAGCAGCTTTACAGGGGAGCCGAAAGGCTACACCTTC. The V gene is TRBV7-2, the J gene TRBJ1-2, with 7 positions matching TRBD1. The CDR3 loop spans 14 amino acids. J was trimmed by 8 bases and V by 3 bases; bases with no gene match: 9. From germline, CDR1 is SGHTA and CDR2 FQGNSA.

J is TRBJ1-4 and V is TRBV9; D gene unclear. V was trimmed by 6 bases and J by 5 bases, leaving 11 bases between them. This CDR3 region has 13 residues. Germline CDR1 SGDLS, CDR2 YYNGEE. The CDR3 loop reads CASMGHDNEKLFF. The CDR3 DNA sequence: TGTGCCAGCATGGGCCACGACAATGAAAAACTGTTTTTT. Drawing the rest from reference TRBV9 and TRBJ1-4, the complete variable domain is DSGVTQTPKHLITATGQRVTLRCSPRSGDLSVYWYQQSLDQGLQFLIQYYNGEERAKGNILERFSAQQFPDLHSELNLSSLELGDSALYFCASMGHDNEKLFFGSGTQLSVL.

The chain joins TRBV9 to TRBJ2-3; 7 nucleotides match TRBD2. The CDR3 runs 14 residues. After removal of 2 bases from V and 6 bases from J, the junction contained 6 bases not matched to a gene. Germline V gene lookup returns CDR1 SGDLS and CDR2 YYNGEE. The CDR3 reads CASSVTGGSDTQYF. As DNA, the CDR3 is TGTGCCAGCAGCGTGACGGGGGGATCGGATACGCAGTATTTT.

The chain joins TRBV10-3 to TRBJ2-7; tentatively, D is TRBD2 (5 bases). The CDR3 loop spans 12 amino acids. The germline V gene has CDR1 ENHRY and CDR2 SYGVKD. Trimming removed 11 bases at V and 4 bases at J, with 15 bases between. Here the CDR3 reads CAAGRSNYEQYF. The CDR3 bases are TGTGCCGCGGGCCGGTCGAATTACGAGCAGTACTTC.

The chain employs TRBV9 and TRBJ2-5; 13 bases map to TRBD2. The germline gives CDR1 SGDLS, CDR2 YYNGEE. CDR3 length: 17 residues. The junction had 6 bases not matched to a gene; V was cut back by 0 bases and J by 4 bases. CDR3 sequence reads: CASSVGTSGRASETQYF. The DNA of the CDR3 is TGTGCCAGCAGCGTAGGCACTAGCGGGAGGGCCTCAGAGACCCAGTACTTC.

The V and J genes are TRBV6-6 and TRBJ2-3, with 9 positions matching TRBD2. CDR1 MNHNY and CDR2 SVGAGI come from the germline V gene (reference sequence). The CDR3 is 14 residues long. V dropped 0 bases and J dropped 6; count of bases not matched to a gene: 1. The CDR3 sequence: CASSYSAGGDTQYF. The DNA for the CDR3 is TGTGCCAGCAGTTACTCAGCGGGAGGCGATACGCAGTATTTT.

This chain links TRBV7-6 with TRBJ2-7; 9 bases are a match to TRBD1. Germline loops: CDR1 SGHVS, CDR2 FNYEAQ. J gave up 5 bases and V 6 bases, and 11 bases lay outside the gene matches. The CDR3 is 15 amino acids. This CDR3 is CASSPLRDRVHEQYF. CDR3 sequence (DNA): TGTGCCAGCAGTCCTCTCCGGGACAGGGTACACGAGCAGTACTTC.

The CDR3 protein is CSARAMSGAFF. As DNA, the CDR3 is TGCAGTGCTAGGGCGATGTCGGGGGCTTTCTTT. The chain joins TRBV20-1 to TRBJ1-1; D call uncertain. V lost 3 bases to trimming and J lost 11 bases, with 13 bases between them. The CDR3 consists of 11 residues. The germline gives CDR1 DFQATT, CDR2 SNEGSKA (reference sequence).

This rearrangement joins TRBV2 to TRBJ2-5; 11 nucleotides match TRBD1. The CDR3 length is 15 residues. V shed 7 bases, J shed 4 bases, and the junction held 8 bases outside the gene matches. Looked up from germline, CDR1 is SNHLY and CDR2 is FYNNEI. The CDR3 region has the DNA TGTGCCAGCAAGGAGGACAGGGGGCGGAGAGAGACCCAGTACTTC. The encoded protein is CASKEDRGRRETQYF.

This clone was recorded only once. The chain employs TRBV10-2 and TRBJ2-7, with 11 bases fitting TRBD2. The CDR3 consists of 14 residues. V trimming: 4 bases; J trimming: 4 bases; junction bases outside the gene matches: 3. CDR1 and CDR2 from the germline V gene are WSHSY and SAAADI. The CDR3 here is CASSVGLAVYEQYF. In nucleotides, the CDR3 is TGCGCCAGCAGTGTGGGACTAGCGGTATACGAGCAGTACTTC.

The chain uses TRBV9 and TRBJ1-1; D not certain. The CDR3 extends over 10 amino acids. Germline V gene lookup returns CDR1 SGDLS and CDR2 YYNGEE. The V end lost 3 bases, the J end lost 9 bases, and 6 bases lay between the germline ends. For the CDR3, the DNA is TGTGCCAGCAGCGGAGAAAAAGCTTTCTTT. This sequence encodes CASSGEKAFF.

V is TRBV29-1 and J is TRBJ2-7; 8 positions match TRBD1. The CDR3 spans 12 residues. V was clipped by 5 bases and J by 2 bases; unmatched bases: 2. Germline CDR1 and CDR2: SQVTM and ANQGSEA. As DNA, the CDR3 is TGCAGCGTTCGACAGGGGACCTACGAGCAGTACTTC. This codes for CSVRQGTYEQYF.

The J gene is TRBJ2-5, the V gene TRBV29-1; D is possibly TRBD1 or TRBD2 (5 bases each). Looked up from germline, CDR1 is SQVTM and CDR2 is ANQGSEA. V was trimmed by 4 bases and J by 4 bases, leaving 13 bases between them. The CDR3 consists of 13 residues. The DNA of the CDR3 is TGCAGCGTTGGAGGTGGGGGAGCAGAGACCCAGTACTTC. It is translated as CSVGGGGAETQYF.

This clone was seen a single time. The V call is TRBV9, the J call TRBJ2-1; D ambiguous. The germline gives CDR1 SGDLS, CDR2 YYNGEE. The CDR3 totals 16 residues. Trimming shortened V by 0 bases and J by 3 bases, and 13 bases separated the two germline ends. DNA of the CDR3: TGTGCCAGCAGCGTAGCTCGTGGATTCAACTACAATGAGCAGTTCTTC. Translating gives CASSVARGFNYNEQFF.

The chain carries TRBV5-4 and TRBJ2-3, with 8 bases that match TRBD2. The V segment lost 0 bases and the J segment 3 bases; nucleotides outside the gene matches: 6. CDR1 and CDR2 (germline): SGHNT, YYREEE (reference sequence). This CDR3 has 16 residues. CDR3 bases: TGTGCCAGCAGCTTGGCAAGCGGGAGTGGAACAGATACGCAGTATTTT. Translation: CASSLASGSGTDTQYF.

CDR3 sequence (DNA): TGTGCCAGCAGACGGCGGACAGCCTTGAACACTGAAGCTTTCTTT. This gives the protein CASRRRTALNTEAFF. The chain employs TRBV6-5 and TRBJ1-1; perhaps TRBD1 as D (6 bases). The CDR3 runs to 15 residues. CDR1 is MNHEY, CDR2 SVGAGI, per germline. Trimming removed 6 bases at V and 0 bases at J, with 14 bases between.

V and J are TRBV7-6 and TRBJ2-7; weak D call: TRBD1 (5 bases). Germline CDR1 reads SGHVS; CDR2 reads FNYEAQ. Deletions cut 1 base from V and 7 bases from J, with 14 bases between. The length of the CDR3 is 14 residues. The CDR3 loop reads CASSLGQPGMEQYF. In DNA form, the CDR3 reads TGTGCCAGCAGCTTAGGACAGCCCGGTATGGAGCAGTACTTC.

V gene TRBV11-2 combines with J gene TRBJ2-4; D possibly corresponds to TRBD1 (6 bases). The CDR3 consists of 17 residues. Germline V gives CDR1 SGHAT, CDR2 FQNNGV. V lost 4 bases to trimming and J lost 1 base, with 17 bases between them. The CDR3: CASSSWHLGGAKNIQYF. The DNA for the CDR3 is TGTGCCAGCAGCTCCTGGCACCTTGGGGGCGCCAAAAACATTCAGTACTTC.

Only one count was recorded for this clone. This sequence joins TRBV4-1 and TRBJ2-1; 8 bases match TRBD2. CDR3 length: 16 residues. Trimming cost V 5 bases and J 6 bases; bases outside gene matches: 12. Germline lookup yields CDR1 MGHRA and CDR2 YSYEKL. CDR3 sequence reads: CASSSRWNRGGNEQFF. The CDR3 coding sequence is TGCGCCAGCAGCTCCAGGTGGAACCGGGGGGGCAATGAGCAGTTCTTC.

The CDR3 loop is CASSGRPGTDTQYF. CDR3 sequence (DNA): TGTGCCAGCAGCGGCCGGCCGGGCACAGATACGCAGTATTTT. The V gene is TRBV11-2, the J gene TRBJ2-3; D unresolved. Germline lookup yields CDR1 SGHAT and CDR2 FQNNGV. V shed 5 bases and J shed 1 base, with 10 bases lying between them. CDR3 size: 14 residues.

On this clone itself: One junction end does not reproduce the germline sequence, and a read error may be involved. The chain combines TRBV6-5 with TRBJ1-2, with unresolved D. Germline values: CDR1 MNHEY, CDR2 SVGAGI. The CDR3 has 13 amino acids. CDR3 sequence: CATSYEMTDGYTF. The CDR3 coding sequence is TGTGCCACCAGTTACGAAATGACTGATGGCTACACCTTC.

The genes are TRBV2 and TRBJ1-1, with a possible D match to TRBD1 (6 bases). This CDR3 has 15 amino acids. Per germline, CDR1 SNHLY and CDR2 FYNNEI. V shed 4 bases and J shed 0 bases, with 12 bases lying between them. CDR3: CASSAEGVMNTEAFF. The CDR3, as DNA: TGTGCCAGCAGTGCCGAGGGGGTCATGAACACTGAAGCTTTCTTT.

The chain links TRBV27 to TRBJ1-2, with D unresolved. This CDR3 region has 12 residues. V was shortened by 6 bases and J by 5 bases, with 10 bases between the two germline ends. Per the germline V gene, CDR1 is MNHEY and CDR2 is SMNVEV (reference sequence). The CDR3 region has the DNA TGTGCCAGCAGAGGTATGGGGTATGGCTACACCTTC. Its protein is CASRGMGYGYTF.

This clone was seen once. The genes are TRBV4-3 and TRBJ2-1, with 9 bases that match TRBD2. This CDR3 comprises 18 residues. Germline V gives CDR1 LGHNA, CDR2 YSLEER. V was clipped by 3 bases and J by 2 bases; unmatched bases: 11. The CDR3 spells CASSHITGRGRAYNEQFF. CDR3 DNA sequence: TGCGCCAGCAGCCACATCACAGGGCGCGGGAGGGCCTACAATGAGCAGTTCTTC.

A single count supports this clone. The rearrangement joins TRBV5-6 to TRBJ2-7; maybe TRBD2 (6 bases). The length of the CDR3 is 14 residues. Germline-derived CDR1 and CDR2 are SGHDT and YYEEEE. V dropped 4 bases and J dropped 2 bases, with 13 bases sitting between them. The DNA for the CDR3 is TGTGCCAGCAGCCAGACTAGTAAAACCTACGAGCAGTACTTC. Its translation: CASSQTSKTYEQYF.

This sequence joins TRBV6-6 and TRBJ2-1, with 8 nucleotides matching TRBD2. With 6 bases clipped from V and 4 bases from J, the junction kept 8 bases outside the gene matches. CDR3 length: 15 amino acids. CDR1 is MNHNY and CDR2 is SVGAGI in the germline V gene (reference sequence). The CDR3: CASSLGGAVYNEQFF. CDR3 in DNA: TGTGCCAGCAGCCTCGGGGGGGCCGTATACAATGAGCAGTTCTTC.

This clone was detected a few times. V is TRBV5-6 and J is TRBJ1-5; D ambiguous. The V end lost 0 bases, the J end lost 4 bases, and 14 bases lay between the germline ends. This CDR3 is 16 amino acids long. Germline CDR1 and CDR2: SGHDT and YYEEEE. The chain's CDR3 is CASSLGGRLANQPQHF. CDR3 sequence (DNA): TGTGCCAGCAGCTTGGGAGGACGGCTAGCGAATCAGCCCCAGCATTTT.

The chain's CDR3 is CASSYRTDPGGQPQHF. CDR3 sequence (DNA): TGTGCCAGCAGTTACAGAACAGACCCAGGGGGTCAGCCCCAGCATTTT. This chain joins TRBV6-6 and TRBJ1-5; 7 nucleotides line up with TRBD1. With 2 bases clipped from V and 6 bases from J, the junction kept 10 bases outside the gene matches. Germline CDR1 reads MNHNY; CDR2 reads SVGAGI (reference sequence). CDR3 length equals 16 residues.

This CDR3 is CASSVQPGEYEQYF. The DNA of the CDR3 is TGTGCCAGCAGCGTACAGCCAGGGGAATACGAGCAGTACTTC. The genes are TRBV9 and TRBJ2-7; tentatively, D is TRBD1 (6 bases). The V end was cut by 1 base, the J end by 4 bases, with 12 bases between. The CDR3 is made up of 14 amino acids. Germline V gene lookup returns CDR1 SGDLS and CDR2 YYNGEE.